The clone carrying this T cell receptor (beta chain) was recorded once. The sample originates from a study of cytomegalovirus exposure and HLA in healthy donors. PCR employed 60 Vbeta and 13 Jbeta primers. Libraries were prepared by immunoSEQ multiplex PCR; TCRdb keeps only in-frame clonotypes and omits some of them. The repertoire holds approximately 110,000 clones, with about 81% as singletons. Germline values: CDR1 LNHDA, CDR2 SQIVND (reference sequence). The CDR3 length is 18 residues. Trimming removed 4 bases from V and 4 bases from J; junction bases left unmatched: 15. This rearrangement joins TRBV19 to TRBJ2-4; 8 bases are shared with TRBD1. The clonotype was recovered from a woman in her thirties in good health and CMV-seronegative. Sequenced: PBMCs. The CDR3, as DNA: TGTGCCAGTAGTACCAAGGACAGGGTAAAGGGGTTAAAAAACATTCAGTACTTC. The encoded protein is CASSTKDRVKGLKNIQYF.